The 24 T cell receptor beta chains in this list originate from one sample, sequenced in a study of CD8+ T cells in alopecia areata. Isolated RNA was reverse transcribed into cDNA used as the sequencing template. The protocol was immunoSEQ multiplex PCR, while the TCRdb copy is restricted to in-frame clones and leaves out a portion. Of around 180,000 clones in the sample, more than 50% are singletons; the top ten hold over 0.9%. Noted treatment: oral pan-JAK inhibitor, 5-10 mg twice daily. The sample consisted of CD4+ T cells sorted from blood, taken at week 24, from a patient treated with tofacitinib. Receptors originate from a human donor with alopecia areata.

This sequence joins TRBV7-9 and TRBJ2-3, with a possible D match to TRBD2 (5 bases). Germline V gene lookup returns CDR1 SEHNR and CDR2 FQNEAQ (reference sequence). Trimming took 4 bases from V and 1 from J, leaving 9 bases between them. This CDR3 is built from 14 residues. CDR3 DNA: TGTGCCAGCAGCTACGGAGGAGGCACAGATACGCAGTATTTT. Amino acids: CASSYGGGTDTQYF.

The rearrangement joins TRBV11-3 to TRBJ1-5; 8 bases agree with TRBD1. V dropped 11 bases and J dropped 6; count of bases not matched to a gene: 9. Looked up from germline, CDR1 is SGHNT and CDR2 is YENEEA. There are 13 residues in the CDR3. The CDR3 spells CASTGVTFQPQHF. The CDR3 DNA sequence: TGTGCCTCGACAGGGGTCACGTTTCAGCCCCAGCATTTT.

The chain couples TRBV29-1 to TRBJ2-5; D is ambiguous. Germline V CDR1 and CDR2: SQVTM, ANQGSEA. The CDR3 has 12 residues. The ends were cut back, 4 bases at V and 7 bases at J, with 13 bases in the middle. The CDR3 here is CSVGAQPGTQYF. The CDR3 DNA reads as TGCAGCGTTGGGGCCCAGCCGGGGACCCAGTACTTC.

The J gene is TRBJ2-6, the V gene TRBV29-1; D may be TRBD1 (5 bases). Deletions cut 7 bases from V and 0 bases from J, with 19 bases between. The CDR3 covers 17 residues. The germline V gene encodes CDR1 SQVTM and CDR2 ANQGSEA. In DNA, the CDR3 is TGCAGCGCATCATACAGGCTTAGCAGCTCTGGGGCCAACGTCCTGACTTTC. Translating gives CSASYRLSSSGANVLTF.

This clone appeared many times. Different DNA sequences within this sample yield the same CDR3. This chain links TRBV7-6 with TRBJ2-3, with D perhaps assigned TRBD1 or TRBD2 (6 bases each). The CDR3 runs 15 residues. Germline-derived CDR1 and CDR2 are SGHVS and FNYEAQ. Trimming shortened V by 1 base and J by 1 base, and 9 bases separated the two germline ends. The CDR3 reads CASSLVGGGTDTQYF. Written as DNA, the CDR3 is TGTGCCAGCAGCTTAGTGGGGGGCGGCACAGATACGCAGTATTTT.

V gene TRBV10-3 combines with J gene TRBJ2-1; TRBD1 aligns across 8 bases. Germline values: CDR1 ENHRY, CDR2 SYGVKD. V shed 7 bases, J shed 9 bases, and the junction held 11 bases outside the gene matches. CDR3 length: 14 amino acids. CDR3 in amino acids: CAINGQGSFGEQFF. CDR3 in DNA: TGTGCCATCAATGGACAGGGTAGTTTCGGTGAGCAGTTCTTC.

The chain uses TRBV5-1 and TRBJ2-3, with 7 bases aligning to TRBD1. Germline V gene data show CDR1 as SGHRS and CDR2 as YFSETQ. This CDR3 spans 14 amino acids. V shed 3 bases and J 5 bases; nucleotides not matched to a gene: 6. The chain's CDR3 is CASSSTGTVDTQYF. Written as DNA, the CDR3 is TGCGCCAGCAGCTCGACAGGGACAGTAGATACGCAGTATTTT.

This clone has a handful of counts. V usage is TRBV7-8 and J usage is TRBJ2-7; TRBD1 matches 8 bases. CDR1 and CDR2 from the germline V gene are SGHVS and FQNEAQ. The CDR3 is 15 amino acids. Trimming removed 2 bases from V and 3 bases from J; junction bases left unmatched: 6. CDR3 nucleotides: TGTGCCAGCAGCTTACGGGACAGGATAATCTACGAGCAGTACTTC. Its translation is CASSLRDRIIYEQYF.

The chain carries TRBV2 and TRBJ1-4; maybe TRBD1 (6 bases). Trimming left V 0 bases short and J 7 bases short, with 15 bases between. The CDR3 sequence is 16 residues long. The germline CDR1 and CDR2 sequences are SNHLY and FYNNEI. This CDR3 reads CASSEAQGRPREKLFF. The CDR3 bases are TGTGCCAGCAGTGAAGCCCAGGGGAGGCCCCGTGAAAAACTGTTTTTT.

Notes on this clone: This specimen includes other DNA sequences encoding the same CDR3. The chain employs TRBV4-3 and TRBJ2-3; tentatively, D is TRBD2 (5 bases). Germline V gene lookup returns CDR1 LGHNA and CDR2 YSLEER. The CDR3 length is 14 residues. The V and J ends lost 4 bases and 3 bases respectively, with 11 bases between them. In DNA, the CDR3 is TGCGCCAGCAGCCCCGGCGGAGGAACAGATACGCAGTATTTT. Its translation: CASSPGGGTDTQYF.

The V and J genes are TRBV6-6 and TRBJ1-1; tentative D call: TRBD1 (5 bases). Trimming removed 3 bases at V and 4 bases at J, with 15 bases between. The CDR3 spans 15 residues. The germline CDR1 and CDR2 sequences are MNHNY and SVGAGI (reference sequence). The CDR3 loop reads CASSYRRAGSTEAFF. The CDR3 bases are TGTGCCAGCAGTTATAGAAGGGCAGGGAGCACTGAAGCTTTCTTT.

This sequence joins TRBV2 and TRBJ2-5, with 8 bases identical to TRBD2. V shed 6 bases and J 3 bases; nucleotides not matched to a gene: 12. Germline CDR1 is SNHLY and CDR2 is FYNNEI. CDR3 size: 16 residues. The CDR3 coding sequence is TGTGCCAGCAGGGCCCCCAGCGGGGGAACTAAAGAGACCCAGTACTTC. Protein sequence: CASRAPSGGTKETQYF.

The rearrangement links TRBV5-1 to TRBJ2-1; 12 bases line up with TRBD2. Germline lookup yields CDR1 SGHRS and CDR2 YFSETQ. The CDR3 loop spans 16 amino acids. With 4 bases clipped from V and 4 bases from J, the junction kept 6 bases outside the gene matches. The CDR3 DNA reads TGCGCCAGCAGCGTTGTGGGGACTAGCGGGTACAATGAGCAGTTCTTC. It codes for CASSVVGTSGYNEQFF.

V and J are TRBV29-1 and TRBJ2-3, with 9 positions matching TRBD2. The CDR3 loop spans 14 amino acids. J gave up 4 bases and V 4 bases, and 6 bases lay outside the gene matches. Germline assignment: CDR1 SQVTM and CDR2 ANQGSEA. The CDR3 sequence: CSVGFGGGADTQYF. For the CDR3, the DNA is TGCAGCGTTGGTTTTGGCGGGGGGGCAGATACGCAGTATTTT.

The chain links TRBV25-1 to TRBJ1-1, with D uncertain. Trimming cost V 4 bases and J 10 bases, with 13 bases left between them. The CDR3 covers 12 residues. The V gene's germline CDR1 is MGHDK and CDR2 SYGVNS. In nucleotides, the CDR3 is TGTGCCAGCAGTGGACGGTTATCGGGAGCTTTCTTT. This sequence encodes CASSGRLSGAFF.

The chain recombines TRBV5-1 with TRBJ2-2; the D is unclear. V shed 5 bases and J shed 3 bases, with 11 bases lying between them. CDR1 and CDR2 (germline): SGHRS, YFSETQ. The CDR3 extends over 14 amino acids. This CDR3 is CASRVATDTGELFF. DNA of the CDR3: TGCGCCAGCAGAGTAGCCACCGACACCGGGGAGCTGTTTTTT.

The chain links TRBV15 to TRBJ2-5; 7 bases align to TRBD1. V lost 0 bases, J lost 3 bases, and 4 bases stayed unmatched. Germline V lookup: CDR1 LNHNV, CDR2 YYDKDF (reference sequence). CDR3 length: 15 amino acids. The CDR3 DNA reads as TGTGCCACCAGCAGAGAGACAGGGTGGGAAGAGACCCAGTACTTC. As protein: CATSRETGWEETQYF.

The sample holds a few counts of this clone. The V and J genes are TRBV29-1 and TRBJ2-3; 7 bases line up with TRBD2. The germline V gene encodes CDR1 SQVTM and CDR2 ANQGSEA. The CDR3 is 12 residues long. V lost 6 bases to trimming and J lost 7 bases; unmatched junction nucleotides: 7. The CDR3 DNA follows: TGCAGCGTGTCCGGGACTACCAATACGCAGTATTTT. Translating it yields CSVSGTTNTQYF.

This clone was observed a handful of times. The chain has TRBV15 and TRBJ1-1; D remains ambiguous. Trimming stripped 1 base from V and 1 base from J, with 4 bases between. This CDR3 region has 13 residues. CDR1 is LNHNV and CDR2 is YYDKDF in the germline V gene (reference sequence). The CDR3 sequence: CATSRGPNTEAFF. The CDR3 bases are TGTGCCACCAGCAGAGGGCCGAACACTGAAGCTTTCTTT.

The chain is built from TRBV29-1 and TRBJ1-1; a possible D gene is TRBD1 (5 bases). The germline V gene encodes CDR1 SQVTM and CDR2 ANQGSEA. Trimming removed 6 bases from V and 5 bases from J, with 19 bases in between. The length of the CDR3 is 14 residues. The CDR3 loop reads CSVGISGEGTEAFF. The CDR3 DNA reads TGCAGCGTCGGAATCTCGGGGGAAGGGACTGAAGCTTTCTTT.

This chain connects TRBV5-1 to TRBJ2-1, with D possibly called TRBD1 or TRBD2 (6 bases each). Germline V gives CDR1 SGHRS, CDR2 YFSETQ. The CDR3 totals 16 residues. Trimming shortened V by 3 bases and J by 0 bases, and 13 bases separated the two germline ends. The CDR3 region is CASSWGAVSSYNEQFF. CDR3 DNA sequence: TGCGCCAGCAGCTGGGGGGCAGTGAGCTCCTACAATGAGCAGTTCTTC.

This clone was detected once. V is TRBV9 and J is TRBJ2-3; 11 bases line up with TRBD2. The J segment lost 8 bases and the V segment lost 3 bases, leaving 5 bases of the junction unmatched. The CDR3 consists of 14 residues. The germline gives CDR1 SGDLS, CDR2 YYNGEE. DNA for the CDR3: TGTGCCAGCAGCGGAACGGGACTAGCGGTTACGCAGTATTTT. Amino acid sequence: CASSGTGLAVTQYF. The whole variable domain, remainder taken from reference TRBV9 and TRBJ2-3, is DSGVTQTPKHLITATGQRVTLRCSPRSGDLSVYWYQQSLDQGLQFLIQYYNGEERAKGNILERFSAQQFPDLHSELNLSSLELGDSALYFCASSGTGLAVTQYFGPGTRLTVL.

This chain's CDR3 is CASSQDLGGRVNQPQHF. The CDR3 DNA reads TGCGCCAGCAGCCAAGACCTCGGGGGGCGCGTCAATCAGCCCCAGCATTTT. This sequence joins TRBV4-3 and TRBJ1-5; maybe TRBD1 (6 bases). CDR3 size: 17 residues. V was clipped by 0 bases and J by 3 bases, with 15 bases between them. Germline CDR1 and CDR2: LGHNA and YSLEER.

This clone appeared a few times. The sample carries other DNA sequences with the same CDR3. This chain uses TRBV29-1 with TRBJ2-7, with 7 bases lining up with TRBD2. After removal of 2 bases from V and 2 bases from J, the junction contained 0 bases not matched to a gene. The CDR3 is made up of 12 amino acids. The germline gives CDR1 SQVTM, CDR2 ANQGSEA. CDR3 in amino acids: CSVESGAYEQYF. DNA for the CDR3: TGCAGCGTTGAAAGCGGGGCCTACGAGCAGTACTTC.